These 3 T cell receptor beta chains came from one sample sequenced in a study of T-cell memory formation after mild COVID-19. TCRdb reanalysed the 5' RACE reads using MiXCR and keeps one entry per CDR3 protein. There are some 31,000 distinct CDR3 sequences in the sample; around 10% occur only once, and about 16% lies in the top ten. The source material was PBMCs or a T cell subset sorted from them (not recorded which). These receptors were obtained from an adult woman who had mild COVID-19 (a few samples of this study predate the infection). Cell type and time point are not known.

This clonotype was seen many times. This sequence joins TRBV6-5 and TRBJ2-3; TRBD2 might be the D (6 bases). The CDR3 consists of 15 residues. Germline assignment: CDR1 MNHEY and CDR2 SVGAGI. V dropped 7 bases and J dropped 2 bases, with 16 bases sitting between them. The CDR3 coding sequence is TGTGCCAGCAAGACTAGGACTACCCCCACAGATACGCAGTATTTT. This translates into CASKTRTTPTDTQYF.

At least ten counts were recorded for this clonotype. This chain links TRBV5-6 with TRBJ1-4, with D perhaps matching TRBD1 (6 bases). CDR1 and CDR2 (germline): SGHDT, YYEEEE. This CDR3 is 14 amino acids long. The ends were cut back, 3 bases at V and 8 bases at J, with 14 bases in the middle. The CDR3, as DNA: TGTGCCAGCAGCTACACAGGGTCTCGCGAAAAACTGTTTTTT. Translation: CASSYTGSREKLFF.

The table lists this clonotype with many counts. J is TRBJ2-5 and V is TRBV5-1; the D gene is possibly TRBD1 (5 bases). The length of the CDR3 is 16 residues. Trimming shortened V by 4 bases and J by 1 base, and 17 bases separated the two germline ends. The V gene's germline CDR1 is SGHRS and CDR2 YFSETQ. This CDR3 reads CASSLTGQTGQETQYF. In nucleotides, the CDR3 is TGCGCCAGCAGCCTGACCGGACAAACGGGCCAAGAGACCCAGTACTTC.